The TCR beta chain under discussion was sequenced for a study of cytomegalovirus exposure and HLA in healthy donors. The PCR employed 60 Vbeta primers together with 13 Jbeta primers. Measured with immunoSEQ multiplex PCR; TCRdb has only the in-frame clones, and not every one. The table includes around 140,000 clones, roughly 80% detected once. The CDR3 contains 17 residues. CDR1 and CDR2 from the germline V gene are SGHVS and FNYEAQ. Trimming removed 0 bases at V and 0 bases at J, with 12 bases between. The origin of this receptor is a man aged 40-49 years in good health and CMV-seronegative. The chain recombines TRBV7-6 with TRBJ2-1, with D perhaps TRBD1 (6 bases). Sequencing was performed on PBMCs. CDR3 region: CASSLAQGIGSYNEQFF. The CDR3 DNA reads TGTGCCAGCAGCTTAGCGCAGGGGATCGGCTCCTACAATGAGCAGTTCTTC. The entire variable domain, with the rest obtained from reference TRBV7-6 and TRBJ2-1, is as follows: GAGVSQSPRYKVTKRGQDVALRCDPISGHVSLYWYRQALGQGPEFLTYFNYEAQQDKSGLPNDRFSAERPEGSISTLTIQRTEQRDSAMYRCASSLAQGIGSYNEQFFGPGTRLTVL.